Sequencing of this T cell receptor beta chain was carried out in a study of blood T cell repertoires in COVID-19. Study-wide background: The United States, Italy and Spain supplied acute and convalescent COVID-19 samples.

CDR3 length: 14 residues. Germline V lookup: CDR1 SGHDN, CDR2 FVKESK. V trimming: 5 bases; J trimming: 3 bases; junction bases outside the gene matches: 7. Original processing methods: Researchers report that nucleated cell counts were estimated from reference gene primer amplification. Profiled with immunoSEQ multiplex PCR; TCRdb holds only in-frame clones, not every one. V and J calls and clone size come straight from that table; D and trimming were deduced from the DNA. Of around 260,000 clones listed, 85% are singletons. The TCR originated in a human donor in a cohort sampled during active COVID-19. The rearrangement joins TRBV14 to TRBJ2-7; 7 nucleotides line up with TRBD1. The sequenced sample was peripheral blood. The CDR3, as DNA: TGTGCCAGCAGCTATCAGGGACAGCTCTACGAGCAGTACTTC. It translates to CASSYQGQLYEQYF.